This TCR beta chain came from a study of T cell responses to AZD1222 COVID-19 vaccine. Study-wide results and caveats: Targets within unmutated variant regions were reportedly found for nearly half of spike-specific TCRs. Baseline seropositivity characterized only a handful of AZD1222 recipients.

A remark on this clone: Antigen unknown.

The protocol was immunoSEQ multiplex PCR, while the TCRdb copy is restricted to in-frame clones and leaves out a portion. The repertoire holds some 52,000 clones, with approximately 90% as singletons. The CDR3 covers 13 residues. Between the trimmed V and J ends, which lost 7 bases and 8 bases, there was a span of 17 bases. Germline V gene sequence: CDR1 MNHEY, CDR2 SVGAGI. Sequencing was performed on peripheral blood, taken 28 days after the second AZD1222 dose. The sequence came from an adult who received the AZD1222 COVID-19 vaccine. The chain recombines TRBV6-5 with TRBJ1-2, with a tentative D call TRBD1 (6 bases). CDR3 bases: TGTGCCAGCACCCAGGGGAGGGCTGGGGGCTACACCTTC. This gives the protein CASTQGRAGGYTF.